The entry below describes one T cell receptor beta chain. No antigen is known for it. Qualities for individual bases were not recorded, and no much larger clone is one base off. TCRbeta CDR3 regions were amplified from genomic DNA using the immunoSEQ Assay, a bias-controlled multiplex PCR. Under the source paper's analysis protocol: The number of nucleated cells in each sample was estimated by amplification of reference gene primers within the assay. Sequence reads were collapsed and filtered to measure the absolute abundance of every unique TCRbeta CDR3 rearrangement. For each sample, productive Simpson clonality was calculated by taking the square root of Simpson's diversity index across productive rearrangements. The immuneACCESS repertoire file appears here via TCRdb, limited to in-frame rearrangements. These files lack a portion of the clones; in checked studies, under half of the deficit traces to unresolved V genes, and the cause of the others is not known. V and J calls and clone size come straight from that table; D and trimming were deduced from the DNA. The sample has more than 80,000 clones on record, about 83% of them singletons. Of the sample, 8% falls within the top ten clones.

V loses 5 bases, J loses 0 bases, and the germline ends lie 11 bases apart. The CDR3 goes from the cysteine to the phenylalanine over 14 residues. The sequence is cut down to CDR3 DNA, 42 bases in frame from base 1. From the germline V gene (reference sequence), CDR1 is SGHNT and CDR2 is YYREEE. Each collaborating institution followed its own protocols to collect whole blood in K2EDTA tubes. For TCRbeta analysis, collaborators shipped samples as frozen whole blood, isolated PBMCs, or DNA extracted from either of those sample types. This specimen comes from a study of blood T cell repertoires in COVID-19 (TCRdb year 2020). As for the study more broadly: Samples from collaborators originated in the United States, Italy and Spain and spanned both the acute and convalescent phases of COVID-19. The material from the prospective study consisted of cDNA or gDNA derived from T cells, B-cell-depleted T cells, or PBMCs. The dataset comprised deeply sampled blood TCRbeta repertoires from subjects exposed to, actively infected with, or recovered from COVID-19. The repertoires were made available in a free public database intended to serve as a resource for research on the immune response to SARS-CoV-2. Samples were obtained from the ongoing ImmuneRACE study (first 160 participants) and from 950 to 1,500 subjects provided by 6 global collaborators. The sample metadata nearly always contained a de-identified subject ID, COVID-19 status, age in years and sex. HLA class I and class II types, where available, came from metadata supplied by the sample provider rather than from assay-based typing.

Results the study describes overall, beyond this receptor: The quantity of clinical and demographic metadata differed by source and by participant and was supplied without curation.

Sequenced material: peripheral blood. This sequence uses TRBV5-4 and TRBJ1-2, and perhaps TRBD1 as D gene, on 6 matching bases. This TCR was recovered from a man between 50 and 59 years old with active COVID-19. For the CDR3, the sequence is CASRPGQSNYGYTF. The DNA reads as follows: TGTGCCAGCAGACCTGGACAGTCTAACTATGGCTACACCTTC.